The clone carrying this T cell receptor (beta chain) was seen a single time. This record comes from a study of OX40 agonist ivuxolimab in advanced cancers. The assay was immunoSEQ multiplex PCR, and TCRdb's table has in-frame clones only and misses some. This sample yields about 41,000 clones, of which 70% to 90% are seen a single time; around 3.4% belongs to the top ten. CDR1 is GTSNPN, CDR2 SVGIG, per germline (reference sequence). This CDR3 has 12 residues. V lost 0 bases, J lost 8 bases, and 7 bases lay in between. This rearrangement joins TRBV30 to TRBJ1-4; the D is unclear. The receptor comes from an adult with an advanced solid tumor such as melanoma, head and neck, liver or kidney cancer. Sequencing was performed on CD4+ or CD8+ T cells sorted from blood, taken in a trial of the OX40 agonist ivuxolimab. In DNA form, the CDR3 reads TGTGCCTGGAGTGTAATAAGGGAAAAACTGTTTTTT. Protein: CAWSVIREKLFF. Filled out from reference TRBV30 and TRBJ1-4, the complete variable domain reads SQTIHQWPATLVQPVGSPLSLECTVEGTSNPNLYWYRQAAGRGLQLLFYSVGIGQISSEVPQNLSASRPQDRQFILSSKKLLLSDSGFYLCAWSVIREKLFFGSGTQLSVL.